A single sample gave rise to the 5 T cell receptor beta chains below, sequenced in a study of shared clonotypes between healthy human individuals. TCRdb's table, derived via immunoSEQ multiplex PCR, lists solely in-frame clones and lacks some. The sample comprises approximately 500,000 clones, less than 96% of which are singletons, and roughly 0.06% rests with the top ten. Sequenced sample: naive CD4+ T cells sorted from blood. Subset: CD45RA+ positively selected. The source is a woman in her thirties in good health.

The rearrangement uses TRBV29-1 and TRBJ2-1; D remains unclear. V was shortened by 3 bases and J by 1 base, with 7 bases between the two germline ends. This CDR3 has 13 amino acids. Germline values: CDR1 SQVTM, CDR2 ANQGSEA. The CDR3 protein is CSVEGSSYNEQFF. The CDR3 DNA is TGCAGCGTTGAGGGCAGTTCCTACAATGAGCAGTTCTTC.

The chain links TRBV7-3 to TRBJ2-7; no clear D. V was shortened by 6 bases and J by 6 bases, with 12 bases between the two germline ends. The germline V gene has CDR1 SGHTA and CDR2 FQGTGA. The CDR3 runs to 12 residues. The CDR3 loop is CASSPNGVEQYF. The CDR3 nucleotides are TGTGCCAGCAGTCCTAATGGGGTCGAGCAGTACTTC. The whole variable domain, filled in from reference TRBV7-3 and TRBJ2-7, reads GAGVSQTPSNKVTEKGKYVELRCDPISGHTALYWYRQSLGQGPEFLIYFQGTGAADDSGLPNDRFFAVRPEGSVSTLKIQRTERGDSAVYLCASSPNGVEQYFGPGTRLTVT.

The chain is built from TRBV10-2 and TRBJ2-6; D could derive from TRBD1 or TRBD2 (5 bases each). The CDR3 loop spans 18 amino acids. Germline-derived CDR1 and CDR2 are WSHSY and SAAADI. V dropped 1 base and J dropped 0 bases, with 13 bases sitting between them. For the CDR3, the DNA is TGCGCCAGCAGTGAGTGGGGACCGACAACCTCTGGGGCCAACGTCCTGACTTTC. It codes for CASSEWGPTTSGANVLTF.

This clone has a single count. The chain has TRBV7-9 and TRBJ2-7; D may be TRBD2 (5 bases). The V gene lost 1 base and the J gene lost 0 bases, with 22 bases spanning the gap. This CDR3 contains 19 residues. The germline CDR1 and CDR2 sequences are SEHNR and FQNEAQ (reference sequence). CDR3 coding DNA: TGTGCCAGCAGCTTAGGTCTCTTGGCAGGTAGCGAGAGCTCCTACGAGCAGTACTTC. As protein: CASSLGLLAGSESSYEQYF.

J is TRBJ1-6 and V is TRBV29-1, with a weak D call TRBD1 (6 bases). The V end lost 2 bases, the J end lost 19 bases, and 21 bases lay between the germline ends. The V gene's germline CDR1 is SQVTM and CDR2 ANQGSEA. The CDR3 covers 13 residues. The CDR3 DNA sequence: TGCAGCGTTGAAATCCGTAGGGGGGGCCTAGGACACTTT. Its translation: CSVEIRRGGLGHF.